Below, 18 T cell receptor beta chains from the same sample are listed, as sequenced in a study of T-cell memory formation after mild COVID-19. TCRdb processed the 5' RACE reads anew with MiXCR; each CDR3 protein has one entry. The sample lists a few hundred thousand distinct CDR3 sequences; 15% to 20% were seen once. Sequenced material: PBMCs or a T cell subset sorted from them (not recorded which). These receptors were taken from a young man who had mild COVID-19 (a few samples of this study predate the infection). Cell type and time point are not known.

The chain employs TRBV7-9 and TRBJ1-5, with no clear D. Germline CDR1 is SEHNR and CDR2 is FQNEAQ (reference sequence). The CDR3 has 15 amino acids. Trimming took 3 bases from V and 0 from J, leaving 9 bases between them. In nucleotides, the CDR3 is TGTGCCAGCAGCTTGGGAGGTATTAGCAATCAGCCCCAGCATTTT. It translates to CASSLGGISNQPQHF.

CDR3 DNA sequence: TGCGCCAGCGCCGGGGGAGGAAAGGCGGATACGCAGTATTTT. Translating it yields CASAGGGKADTQYF. The chain joins TRBV5-1 to TRBJ2-3; perhaps TRBD2 as D (6 bases). The CDR3 loop spans 14 amino acids. Germline V lookup: CDR1 SGHRS, CDR2 YFSETQ. Trimming removed 7 bases from V and 6 bases from J, with 18 bases in between.

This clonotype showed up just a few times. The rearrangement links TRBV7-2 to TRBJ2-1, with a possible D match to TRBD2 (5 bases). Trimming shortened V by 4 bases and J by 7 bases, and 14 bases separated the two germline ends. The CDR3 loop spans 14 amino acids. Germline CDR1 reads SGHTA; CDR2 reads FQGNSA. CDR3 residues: CASSSAVQRNEQFF. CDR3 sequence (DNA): TGTGCCAGCAGCTCAGCGGTTCAGAGGAATGAGCAGTTCTTC.

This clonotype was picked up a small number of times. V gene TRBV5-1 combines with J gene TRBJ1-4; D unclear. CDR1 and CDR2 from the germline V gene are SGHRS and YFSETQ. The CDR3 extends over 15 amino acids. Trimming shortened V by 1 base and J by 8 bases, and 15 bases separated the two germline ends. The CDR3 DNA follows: TGCGCCAGCAGCTTGACCCCGGGCACAGTGGAAAAACTGTTTTTT. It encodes CASSLTPGTVEKLFF.

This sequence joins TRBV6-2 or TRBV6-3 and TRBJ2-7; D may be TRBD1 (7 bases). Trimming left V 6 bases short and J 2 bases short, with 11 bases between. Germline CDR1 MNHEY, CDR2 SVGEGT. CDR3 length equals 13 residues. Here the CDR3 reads CASRRGQPYEQYV. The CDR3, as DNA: TGTGCCAGCAGGCGGGGACAGCCCTACGAGCAGTACGTC.

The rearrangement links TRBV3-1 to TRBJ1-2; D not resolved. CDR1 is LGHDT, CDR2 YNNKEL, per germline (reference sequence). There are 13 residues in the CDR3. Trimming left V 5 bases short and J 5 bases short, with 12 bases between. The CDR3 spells CASSVEGRYGYTF. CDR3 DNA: TGTGCCAGCAGCGTCGAAGGACGTTATGGCTACACCTTC.

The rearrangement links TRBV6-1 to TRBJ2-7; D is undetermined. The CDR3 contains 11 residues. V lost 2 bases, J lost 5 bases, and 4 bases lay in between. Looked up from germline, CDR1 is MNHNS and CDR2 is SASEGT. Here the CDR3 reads CASSEPDEQYV. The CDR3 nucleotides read TGTGCCAGCAGTGAACCGGACGAGCAGTACGTC.

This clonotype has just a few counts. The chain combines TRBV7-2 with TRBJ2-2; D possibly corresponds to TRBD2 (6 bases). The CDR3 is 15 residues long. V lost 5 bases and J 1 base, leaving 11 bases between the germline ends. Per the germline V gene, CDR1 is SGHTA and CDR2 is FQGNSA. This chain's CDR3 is CASSRRAGNTGELFF. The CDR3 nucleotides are TGTGCCAGCAGCCGGAGAGCGGGGAACACCGGGGAGCTGTTTTTT.

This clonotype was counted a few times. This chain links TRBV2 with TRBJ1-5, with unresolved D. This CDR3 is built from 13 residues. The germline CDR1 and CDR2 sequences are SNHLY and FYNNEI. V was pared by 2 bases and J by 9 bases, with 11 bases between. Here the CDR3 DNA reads TGTGCCAGCAGTGAAACCCGGAGGGTGCCCCAGCATTTT. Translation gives CASSETRRVPQHF.

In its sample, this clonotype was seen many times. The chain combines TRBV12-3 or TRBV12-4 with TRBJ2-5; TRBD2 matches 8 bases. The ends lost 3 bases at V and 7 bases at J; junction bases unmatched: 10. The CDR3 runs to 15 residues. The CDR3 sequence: CASSFTRGGRGTQYF. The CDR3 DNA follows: TGTGCCAGCAGTTTTACTCGGGGGGGCCGGGGGACCCAGTACTTC.

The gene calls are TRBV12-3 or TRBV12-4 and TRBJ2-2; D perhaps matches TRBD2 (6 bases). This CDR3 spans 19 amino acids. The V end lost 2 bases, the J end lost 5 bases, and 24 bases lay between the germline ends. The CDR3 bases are TGTGCCAGCAGTTTAAGCCCAGGGAGGAATGAAGTGGAGACCGGGGAGCTGTTTTTT. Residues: CASSLSPGRNEVETGELFF.

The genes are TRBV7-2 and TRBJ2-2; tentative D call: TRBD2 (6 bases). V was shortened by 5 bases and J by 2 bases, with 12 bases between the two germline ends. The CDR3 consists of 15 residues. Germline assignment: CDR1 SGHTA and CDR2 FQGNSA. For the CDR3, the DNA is TGTGCCAGCAGCCGACAAGGGACTAACACCGGGGAGCTGTTTTTT. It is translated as CASSRQGTNTGELFF.

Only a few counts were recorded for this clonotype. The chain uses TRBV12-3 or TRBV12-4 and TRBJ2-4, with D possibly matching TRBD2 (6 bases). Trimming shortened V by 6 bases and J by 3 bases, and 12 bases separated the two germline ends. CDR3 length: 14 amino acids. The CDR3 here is CASRWGDGKNIQYF. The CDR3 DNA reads TGTGCCAGCAGGTGGGGGGACGGCAAAAACATTCAGTACTTC.

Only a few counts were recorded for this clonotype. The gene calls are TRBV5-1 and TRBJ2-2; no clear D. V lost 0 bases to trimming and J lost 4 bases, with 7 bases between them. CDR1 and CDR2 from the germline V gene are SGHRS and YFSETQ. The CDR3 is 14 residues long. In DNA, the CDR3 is TGCGCCAGCAGCTTGGCTCAGTTCACCGGGGAGCTGTTTTTT. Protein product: CASSLAQFTGELFF.

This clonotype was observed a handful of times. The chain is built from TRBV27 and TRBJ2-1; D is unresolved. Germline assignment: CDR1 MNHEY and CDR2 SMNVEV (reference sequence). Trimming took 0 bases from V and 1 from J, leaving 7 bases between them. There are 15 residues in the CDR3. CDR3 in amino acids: CASSLSMGSYNEQFF. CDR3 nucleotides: TGTGCCAGCAGTTTATCGATGGGGTCCTACAATGAGCAGTTCTTC.

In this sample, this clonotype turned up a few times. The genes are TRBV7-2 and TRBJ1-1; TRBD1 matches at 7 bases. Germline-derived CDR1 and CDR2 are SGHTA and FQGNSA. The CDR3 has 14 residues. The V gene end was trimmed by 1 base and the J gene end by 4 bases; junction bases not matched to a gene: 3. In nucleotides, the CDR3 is TGTGCCAGCAGCTTAGGGGGGACAGTCACTGAAGCTTTCTTT. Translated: CASSLGGTVTEAFF.

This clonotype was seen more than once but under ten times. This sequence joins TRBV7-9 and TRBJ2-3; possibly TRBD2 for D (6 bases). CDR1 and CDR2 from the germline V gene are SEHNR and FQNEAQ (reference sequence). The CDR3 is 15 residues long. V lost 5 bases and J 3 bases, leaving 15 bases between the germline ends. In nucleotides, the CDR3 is TGTGCCAGCAGCCCGCCGGGGGTTCGAACAGATACGCAGTATTTT. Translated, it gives CASSPPGVRTDTQYF. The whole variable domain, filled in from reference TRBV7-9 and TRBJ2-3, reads DTGVSQNPRHKITKRGQNVTFRCDPISEHNRLYWYRQTLGQGPEFLTYFQNEAQLEKSRLLSDRFSAERPKGSFSTLEIQRTEQGDSAMYLCASSPPGVRTDTQYFGPGTRLTVL.

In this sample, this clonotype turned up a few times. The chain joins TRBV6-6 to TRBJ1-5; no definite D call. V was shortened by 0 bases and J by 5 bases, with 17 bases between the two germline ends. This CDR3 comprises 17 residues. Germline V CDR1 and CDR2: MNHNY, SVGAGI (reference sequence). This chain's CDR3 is CASSYSTRTPAYQPQHF. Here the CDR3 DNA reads TGTGCCAGCAGTTACTCAACCCGGACCCCAGCTTATCAGCCCCAGCATTTT.